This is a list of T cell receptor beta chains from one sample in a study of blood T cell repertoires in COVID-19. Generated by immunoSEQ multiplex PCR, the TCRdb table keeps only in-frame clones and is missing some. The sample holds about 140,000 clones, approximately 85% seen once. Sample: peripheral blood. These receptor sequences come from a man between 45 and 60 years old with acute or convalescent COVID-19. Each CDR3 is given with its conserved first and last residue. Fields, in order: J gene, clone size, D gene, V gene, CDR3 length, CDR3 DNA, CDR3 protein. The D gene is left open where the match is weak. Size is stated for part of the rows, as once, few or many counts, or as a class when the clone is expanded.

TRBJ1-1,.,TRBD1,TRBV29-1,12,TGCAGCGCCGGACAGGGAGACACTGAAGCTTTCTTT,CSAGQGDTEAFF
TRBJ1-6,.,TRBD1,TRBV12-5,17,TGTGCTAGTGGTCTCCTCATGACAGGGGGGTCTTATTCACCCCTCCACTTT,CASGLLMTGGSYSPLHF
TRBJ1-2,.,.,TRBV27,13,TGTGCCAGCAGTTTTGGCAAGAACTATGGCTACACCTTC,CASSFGKNYGYTF
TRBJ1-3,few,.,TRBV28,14,TGTGCCAGCAGTTTTGAGGGCGCGGGAAACACCATATATTTT,CASSFEGAGNTIYF
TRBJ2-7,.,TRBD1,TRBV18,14,TGTGCCAGCTCACCACCCCAGGGGGTGGGAGAGCAGTACTTC,CASSPPQGVGEQYF
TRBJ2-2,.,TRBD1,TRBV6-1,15,TGTGCCAGCAGTGAAATGGGACAGGGCTCCGGGGAGCTGTTTTTT,CASSEMGQGSGELFF
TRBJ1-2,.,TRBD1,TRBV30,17,TGTGCCTGGAGTGTACTACAGGTTACAGGGGCGACGGGCGGCTACACCTTC,CAWSVLQVTGATGGYTF
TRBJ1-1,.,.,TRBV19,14,TGTGCCAGTCGTCTCGACATCATGAACACTGAAGCTTTCTTT,CASRLDIMNTEAFF
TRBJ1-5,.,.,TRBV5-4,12,TGTGCCAGCGGGCGGGACAATCAGCCCCAGCATTTT,CASGRDNQPQHF
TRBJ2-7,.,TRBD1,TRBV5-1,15,TGCGCCAGCAGCGGGAACAGGGGGCGCAACGGCGAGCAGTACTTC,CASSGNRGRNGEQYF
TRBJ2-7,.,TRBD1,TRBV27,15,TGTGCCAGCAGTTCAACCGGGACAGGGCCTTACGAGCAGTACTTC,CASSSTGTGPYEQYF
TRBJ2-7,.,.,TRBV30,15,TGTGCCTGGAGTGAGGGTAGAGGGCGGAGGTACGAGCAGTACTTC,CAWSEGRGRRYEQYF
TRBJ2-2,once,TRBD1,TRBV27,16,TGTGCCAGCAGTGGGGACAGGGGGCGCAACACCGGGGAGCTGTTTTTT,CASSGDRGRNTGELFF
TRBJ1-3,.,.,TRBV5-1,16,TGCGCCAGCAGCTTGGCCGGGGTTGACTCTGGAAACACCATATATTTT,CASSLAGVDSGNTIYF
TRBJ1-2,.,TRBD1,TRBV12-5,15,TGTGCTAGTGGGTCTCCGGGACAGGCTATCTATGGCTACACCTTC,CASGSPGQAIYGYTF
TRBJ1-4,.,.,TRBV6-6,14,TGTGCCAGCAGTTACGTGGGAGGAGGTGAAAAACTGTTTTTT,CASSYVGGGEKLFF
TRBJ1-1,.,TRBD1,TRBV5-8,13,TGTGCCAGCAGTACAGGGGGCAGGGATGAAGCTTTCTTT,CASSTGGRDEAFF
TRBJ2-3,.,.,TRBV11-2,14,TGTGCCAGCAGCTTAGGTGGCCGAACAGATACGCAGTATTTT,CASSLGGRTDTQYF
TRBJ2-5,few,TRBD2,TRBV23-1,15,TGCGCCAGCAGTCGGACTAGCGGGCTACAAGAGACCCAGTACTTC,CASSRTSGLQETQYF
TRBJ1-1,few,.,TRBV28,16,TGTGCCACCGGCGGGGGGGGAGCCAGGAGCAACACTGAAGCTTTCTTT,CATGGGGARSNTEAFF
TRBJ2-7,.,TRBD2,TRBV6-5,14,TGTGCCAGCTGGGCGGGGGGGAGCGCCTACGAGCAGTACTTC,CASWAGGSAYEQYF
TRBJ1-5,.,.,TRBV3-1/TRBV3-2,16,TGTGCCAGCAGCCAAGGGGGGGGGTACCCTTATCAGCCCCAGCATTTT,CASSQGGGYPYQPQHF